This T cell receptor (beta chain) originates from a study of vaccination effects on CD4 cells after COVID-19. The V gene lost 4 bases and the J gene lost 6 bases, with 15 bases spanning the gap. Looked up from germline, CDR1 is SNHLY and CDR2 is FYNNEI. This CDR3 has 15 amino acids. Sequencing was preceded by expansion of antigen-specific CD4+ T cells with viral peptide pools in the ViraFEST assay. Culture lasted over 9 days before CD4+ T cell isolation. A PCR test confirmed that the person had SARS-CoV-2 infection between March and December 2020. Repertoires were generated with immunoSEQ multiplex PCR, while TCRdb's copy carries only in-frame clones and drops some. Of 20,000 to 30,000 clones listed, 75% to 85% were seen once; the top ten hold around 16%. Turning to this clone: The antigen is undetermined.

The rearrangement joins TRBV2 to TRBJ2-2; a possible D gene is TRBD2 (5 bases). The source of this sequence is a human donor who had a prior SARS-CoV-2 infection. This material consisted of CD4+ T cells from PBMCs cultured with HCoV-NL63 spike peptides, taken before COVID-19 vaccination. CDR3 region: CASSGRSGEAGELFF. The CDR3 DNA reads TGTGCCAGCAGTGGACGGAGCGGTGAGGCCGGGGAGCTGTTTTTT.